This TCR beta chain was identified in a study of CD8+ T cells in alopecia areata. Germline V CDR1 and CDR2: GTSNPN, SVGIG (reference sequence). This CDR3 has 12 amino acids. Trimming pared 7 bases from V and 10 bases from J, leaving 19 bases between. A remark on this clone: Its antigen is currently unknown.

Alopecia areata patients gave lesional scalp punch biopsies and peripheral blood samples. cDNA serving as the sequencing template came from extracted, reverse transcribed RNA. TCRdb's copy holds only in-frame clones and misses some; the assay was immunoSEQ multiplex PCR. The data hold 150,000 to 200,000 clones, with around 64% observed a single time. Study-level results: The study found higher clonality in lesional than normal scalp, especially in alopecia totalis/universalis.

The clonotype originates from a human donor with alopecia areata. V usage is TRBV30 and J usage is TRBJ1-1, with D hard to call. The material was CD8+ T cells sorted from blood, obtained at week 0. The CDR3 loop reads CAYAGSPVGAFF. In DNA form, the CDR3 reads TGTGCCTACGCCGGGTCGCCCGTAGGAGCTTTCTTT.